This T cell receptor beta chain was recorded in a study of cytomegalovirus exposure and HLA in healthy donors. The study, taken as a whole, reports: The authors reported that TCR beta sequences could predict HLA-A and HLA-B alleles. These predictions were accurate for most subjects in the first cohort.

The PCR used 60 Vbeta and 13 Jbeta primers. Produced via immunoSEQ multiplex PCR; TCRdb's table is partial and in-frame only. The sample gives tens of thousands of clones, more than 65% of which show up once; less than 3% is in the top ten. This CDR3 is built from 13 residues. From germline, CDR1 is LNHDA and CDR2 SQIVND (reference sequence). Trimming took 7 bases from V and 6 from J; bases not matched to a gene: 4. Remarks on this clone: The antigen remains unidentified.

The V and J genes are TRBV19 and TRBJ1-2, with 11 bases lining up with TRBD1. Sequenced material: PBMCs. The TCR sequence derives from a woman aged 25 to 39 in good health and CMV-seronegative. The CDR3 here is CASTGQGANGYTF. The CDR3 DNA is TGTGCCAGTACCGGACAGGGGGCTAATGGCTACACCTTC. Drawing the rest from reference TRBV19 and TRBJ1-2, the complete variable domain is DGGITQSPKYLFRKEGQNVTLSCEQNLNHDAMYWYRQDPGQGLRLIYYSQIVNDFQKGDIAEGYSVSREKKESFPLTVTSAQKNPTAFYLCASTGQGANGYTFGSGTRLTVV.